This T cell receptor (beta chain) came from a study of cytomegalovirus exposure and HLA in healthy donors. Whole-study findings and limits: Follow-up analysis later connected one missense variant in DCLRE1C with trimming of TCR beta V- and J-genes. Later work associated 16,951 TCR beta sequences with HLA alleles at 0.05 false discovery rate.

The PCR ran on 60 Vbeta and 13 Jbeta primers. Assay: immunoSEQ multiplex PCR; the TCRdb copy retains only in-frame clones and omits some. Of fewer than 110,000 clones listed, 73% were seen once; the top ten hold 7.5% to 9%. Germline lookup yields CDR1 MDHEN and CDR2 SYDVKM. Trimming stripped 0 bases from V and 0 bases from J, with 9 bases between. This CDR3 contains 16 residues. This clone was seen once. Its antigen is not known. The V gene is TRBV28, the J gene TRBJ1-3; no clear D gene. Sequencing was carried out using PBMCs. This receptor was obtained from a man younger than 40 in good health and CMV-seronegative. CDR3 protein: CASSLWGDSSGNTIYF. The CDR3 bases are TGTGCCAGCAGTTTATGGGGAGATAGCTCTGGAAACACCATATATTTT.